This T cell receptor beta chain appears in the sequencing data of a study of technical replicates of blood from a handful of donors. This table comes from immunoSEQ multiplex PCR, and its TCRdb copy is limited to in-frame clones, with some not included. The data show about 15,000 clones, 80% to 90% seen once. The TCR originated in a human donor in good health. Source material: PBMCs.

The chain's CDR3 is CASSFFGYIPGQVYNEQFF. The DNA for the CDR3 is TGTGCCAGCAGTTTTTTTGGGTACATACCCGGACAGGTGTACAATGAGCAGTTCTTC. This chain links TRBV5-6 with TRBJ2-1; TRBD1 matches 7 bases. CDR3 length: 19 amino acids. From germline, CDR1 is SGHDT and CDR2 YYEEEE. J gave up 4 bases and V 5 bases, and 21 bases lay outside the gene matches.